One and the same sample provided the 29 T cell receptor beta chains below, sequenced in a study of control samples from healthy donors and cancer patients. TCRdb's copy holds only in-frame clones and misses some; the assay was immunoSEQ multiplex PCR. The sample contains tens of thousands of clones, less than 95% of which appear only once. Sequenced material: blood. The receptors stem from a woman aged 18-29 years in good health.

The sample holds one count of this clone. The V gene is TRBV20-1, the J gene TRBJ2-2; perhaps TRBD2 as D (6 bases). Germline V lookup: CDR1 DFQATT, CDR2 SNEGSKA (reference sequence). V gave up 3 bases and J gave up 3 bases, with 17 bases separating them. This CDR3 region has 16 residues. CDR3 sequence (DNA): TGCAGTGCTAGTTCTCGGGGAGGTGCGGACACCGGGGAGCTGTTTTTT. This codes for CSASSRGGADTGELFF.

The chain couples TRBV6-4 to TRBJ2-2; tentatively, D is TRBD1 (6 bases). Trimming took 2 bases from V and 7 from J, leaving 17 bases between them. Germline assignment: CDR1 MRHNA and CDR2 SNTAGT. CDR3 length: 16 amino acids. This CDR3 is CASSDKKQGGDGELFF. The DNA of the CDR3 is TGTGCCAGCAGTGACAAGAAACAGGGCGGTGACGGGGAGCTGTTTTTT.

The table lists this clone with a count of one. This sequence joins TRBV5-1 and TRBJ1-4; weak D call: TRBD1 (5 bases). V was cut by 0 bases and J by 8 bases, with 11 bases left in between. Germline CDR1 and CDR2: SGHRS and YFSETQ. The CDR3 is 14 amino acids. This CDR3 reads CASSLGGNGEKLFF. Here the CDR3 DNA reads TGCGCCAGCAGCTTGGGGGGGAATGGAGAAAAACTGTTTTTT.

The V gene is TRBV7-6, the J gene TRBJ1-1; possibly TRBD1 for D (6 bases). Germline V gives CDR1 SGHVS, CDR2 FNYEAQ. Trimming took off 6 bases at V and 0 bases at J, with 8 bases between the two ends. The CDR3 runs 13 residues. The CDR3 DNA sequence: TGTGCCAGCAGGGACAGATTGAACACTGAAGCTTTCTTT. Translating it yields CASRDRLNTEAFF.

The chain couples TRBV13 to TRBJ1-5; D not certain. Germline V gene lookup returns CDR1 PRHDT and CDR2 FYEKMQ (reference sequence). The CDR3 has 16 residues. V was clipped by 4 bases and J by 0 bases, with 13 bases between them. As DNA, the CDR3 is TGTGCCAGCAGCTCCGGTGGGCCCTATAGCAATCAGCCCCAGCATTTT. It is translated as CASSSGGPYSNQPQHF. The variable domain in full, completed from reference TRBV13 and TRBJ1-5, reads AAGVIQSPRHLIKEKRETATLKCYPIPRHDTVYWYQQGPGQDPQFLISFYEKMQSDKGSIPDRFSAQQFSDYHSELNMSSLELGDSALYFCASSSGGPYSNQPQHFGDGTRLSIL.

The CDR3 region is CASSQEIGGFNEKLFF. CDR3 bases: TGTGCCAGCAGCCAAGAAATCGGCGGTTTTAATGAAAAACTGTTTTTT. This rearrangement joins TRBV4-2 to TRBJ1-4; D uncertain. The V end was cut by 0 bases, the J end by 4 bases, with 12 bases between. Germline V gives CDR1 LGHNA, CDR2 YNFKEQ. The CDR3 spans 16 residues.

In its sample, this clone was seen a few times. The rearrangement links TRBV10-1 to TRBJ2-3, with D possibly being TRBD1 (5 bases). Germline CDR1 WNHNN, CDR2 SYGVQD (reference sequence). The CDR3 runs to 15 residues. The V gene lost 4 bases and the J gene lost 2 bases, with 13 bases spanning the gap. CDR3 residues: CASSASDIYTDTQYF. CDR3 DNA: TGCGCCAGCAGTGCCTCGGACATATACACAGATACGCAGTATTTT.

The CDR3 nucleotides are TGTGCCAGCAGCTTTAAGAGCGGCCTGAGCGTCTACGAGCAGTACTTC. This translates into CASSFKSGLSVYEQYF. The genes are TRBV5-6 and TRBJ2-7; D is perhaps TRBD2 (5 bases). CDR1 is SGHDT and CDR2 is YYEEEE in the germline V gene. V dropped 2 bases and J dropped 3 bases, with 18 bases sitting between them. This CDR3 is 16 amino acids long.

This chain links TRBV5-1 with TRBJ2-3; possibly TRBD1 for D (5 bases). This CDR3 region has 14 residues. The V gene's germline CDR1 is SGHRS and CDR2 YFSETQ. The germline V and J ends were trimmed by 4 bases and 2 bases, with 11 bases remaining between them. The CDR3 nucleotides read TGCGCCAGCAGCCCGAGACAGTTCACAGATACGCAGTATTTT. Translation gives CASSPRQFTDTQYF.

In nucleotides, the CDR3 is TGTGCCAGCAGCCCTAGCGGGGGGGCTTTCGATACGCAGTATTTT. Translating it yields CASSPSGGAFDTQYF. V and J are TRBV14 and TRBJ2-3, with 12 bases fitting TRBD2. CDR3 length: 15 residues. The germline V gene encodes CDR1 SGHDN and CDR2 FVKESK. V dropped 4 bases and J dropped 6; count of bases not matched to a gene: 5. The variable domain in full, with the rest retrieved from reference TRBV14 and TRBJ2-3, is EAGVTQFPSHSVIEKGQTVTLRCDPISGHDNLYWYRRVMGKEIKFLLHFVKESKQDESGMPNNRFLAERTGGTYSTLKVQPAELEDSGVYFCASSPSGGAFDTQYFGPGTRLTVL.

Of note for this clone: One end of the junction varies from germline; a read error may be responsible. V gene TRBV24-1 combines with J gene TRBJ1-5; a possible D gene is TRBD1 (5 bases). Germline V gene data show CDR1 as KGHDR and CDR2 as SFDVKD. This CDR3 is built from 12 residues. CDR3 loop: CATGRAPRPQHF. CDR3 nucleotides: TGCGCTACAGGAAGGGCGCCAAGGCCCCAGCATTTT.

The CDR3 loop is CATSRKTGDYGYTF. CDR3 sequence (DNA): TGTGCCACCAGCAGAAAAACAGGGGACTATGGCTACACCTTC. The gene calls are TRBV15 and TRBJ1-2, with 7 positions matching TRBD1. Germline CDR1 reads LNHNV; CDR2 reads YYDKDF (reference sequence). There are 14 residues in the CDR3. Trimming took 2 bases from V and 3 from J; bases not matched to a gene: 3.

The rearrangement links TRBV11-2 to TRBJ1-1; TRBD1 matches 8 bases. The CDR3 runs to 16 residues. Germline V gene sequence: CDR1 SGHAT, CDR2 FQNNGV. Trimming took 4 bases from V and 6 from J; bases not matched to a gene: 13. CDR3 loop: CASSYGARQGAAEAFF. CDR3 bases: TGTGCCAGCAGCTACGGAGCGAGGCAGGGGGCTGCTGAAGCTTTCTTT.

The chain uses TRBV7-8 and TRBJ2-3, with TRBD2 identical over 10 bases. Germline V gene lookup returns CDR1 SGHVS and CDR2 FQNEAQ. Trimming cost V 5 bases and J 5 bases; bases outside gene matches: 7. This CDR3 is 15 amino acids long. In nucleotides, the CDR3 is TGTGCCAGCAGCCACTCAGCGGGGGGGATAGATACGCAGTATTTT. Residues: CASSHSAGGIDTQYF.

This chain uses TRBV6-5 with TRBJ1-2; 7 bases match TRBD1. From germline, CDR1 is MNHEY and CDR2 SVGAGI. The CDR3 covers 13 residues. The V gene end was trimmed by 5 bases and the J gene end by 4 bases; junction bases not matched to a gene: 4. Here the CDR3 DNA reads TGTGCCAGCAGTCAGGGACAGACCTATGGCTACACCTTC. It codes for CASSQGQTYGYTF.

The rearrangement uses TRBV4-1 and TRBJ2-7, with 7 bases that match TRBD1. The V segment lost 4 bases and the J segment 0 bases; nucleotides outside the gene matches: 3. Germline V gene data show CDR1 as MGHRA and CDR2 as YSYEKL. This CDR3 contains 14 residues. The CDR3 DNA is TGCGCCAGCAGCCGCACAGGGGACTCCTACGAGCAGTACTTC. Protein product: CASSRTGDSYEQYF.

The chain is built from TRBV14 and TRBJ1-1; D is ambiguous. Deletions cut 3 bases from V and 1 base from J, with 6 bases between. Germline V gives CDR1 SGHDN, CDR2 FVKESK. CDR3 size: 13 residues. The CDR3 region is CASSQSANTEAFF. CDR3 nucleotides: TGTGCCAGCAGCCAGTCAGCGAACACTGAAGCTTTCTTT.

The CDR3 region is CASSSGTTEGYTF. In DNA, the CDR3 is TGTGCCAGCAGCTCCGGAACGACTGAGGGCTACACCTTC. The gene calls are TRBV7-9 and TRBJ1-2, with D unclear. CDR1 and CDR2 (germline): SEHNR, FQNEAQ (reference sequence). CDR3 length equals 13 residues. The V end lost 4 bases, the J end lost 8 bases, and 14 bases lay between the germline ends. Looking up the rest from reference TRBV7-9 and TRBJ1-2 gives the full variable domain: DTGVSQNPRHKITKRGQNVTFRCDPISEHNRLYWYRQTLGQGPEFLTYFQNEAQLEKSRLLSDRFSAERPKGSFSTLEIQRTEQGDSAMYLCASSSGTTEGYTFGSGTRLTVV.

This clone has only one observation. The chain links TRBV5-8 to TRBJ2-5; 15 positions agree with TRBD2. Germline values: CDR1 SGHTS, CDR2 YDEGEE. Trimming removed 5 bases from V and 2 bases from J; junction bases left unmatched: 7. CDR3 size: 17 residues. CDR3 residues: CASSPGTSGGPQETQYF. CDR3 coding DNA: TGTGCCAGCAGTCCCGGGACTAGCGGGGGGCCACAAGAGACCCAGTACTTC.

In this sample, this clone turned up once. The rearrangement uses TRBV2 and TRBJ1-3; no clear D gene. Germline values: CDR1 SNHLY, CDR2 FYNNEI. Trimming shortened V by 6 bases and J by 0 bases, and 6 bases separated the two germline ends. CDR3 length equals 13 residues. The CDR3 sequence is CASRGSSGNTIYF. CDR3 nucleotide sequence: TGTGCCAGCAGGGGGAGCTCTGGAAACACCATATATTTT.

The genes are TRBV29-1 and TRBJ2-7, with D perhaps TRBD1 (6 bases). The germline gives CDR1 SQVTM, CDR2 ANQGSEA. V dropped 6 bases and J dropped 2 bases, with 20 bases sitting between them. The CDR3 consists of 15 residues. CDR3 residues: CSVAGGGHDTYEQYF. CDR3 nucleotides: TGCAGCGTCGCCGGTGGGGGACACGACACCTACGAGCAGTACTTC.

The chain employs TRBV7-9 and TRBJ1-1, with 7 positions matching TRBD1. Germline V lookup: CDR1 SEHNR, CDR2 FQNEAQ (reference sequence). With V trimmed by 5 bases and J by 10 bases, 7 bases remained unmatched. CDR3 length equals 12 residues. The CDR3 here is CASSNDRALAFF. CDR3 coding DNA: TGTGCCAGCAGCAACGACAGGGCTCTAGCTTTCTTT.

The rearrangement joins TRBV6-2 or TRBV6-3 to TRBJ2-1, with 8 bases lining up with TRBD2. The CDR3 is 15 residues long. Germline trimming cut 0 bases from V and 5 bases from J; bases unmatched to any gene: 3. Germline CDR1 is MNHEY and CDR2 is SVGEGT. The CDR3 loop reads CASSYSPGGNNEQFF. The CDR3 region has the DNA TGTGCCAGCAGTTACTCGCCGGGGGGGAACAATGAGCAGTTCTTC.

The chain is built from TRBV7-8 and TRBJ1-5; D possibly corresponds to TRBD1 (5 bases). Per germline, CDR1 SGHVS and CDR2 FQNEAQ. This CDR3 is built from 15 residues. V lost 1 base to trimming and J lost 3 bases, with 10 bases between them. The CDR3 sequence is CASSLGGGPNQPQHF. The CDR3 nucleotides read TGTGCCAGCAGCTTAGGGGGGGGTCCCAATCAGCCCCAGCATTTT.

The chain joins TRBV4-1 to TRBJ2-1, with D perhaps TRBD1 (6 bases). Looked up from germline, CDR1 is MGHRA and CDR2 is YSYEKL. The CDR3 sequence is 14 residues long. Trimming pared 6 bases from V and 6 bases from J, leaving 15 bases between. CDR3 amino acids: CASSPKGVRNEQFF. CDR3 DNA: TGCGCCAGCAGTCCGAAGGGGGTGCGCAATGAGCAGTTCTTC.

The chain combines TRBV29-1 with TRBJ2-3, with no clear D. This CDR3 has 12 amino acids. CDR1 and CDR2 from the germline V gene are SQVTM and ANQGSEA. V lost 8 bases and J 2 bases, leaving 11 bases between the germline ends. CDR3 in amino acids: CSPLGPTDTQYF. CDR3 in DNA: TGCAGCCCCTTAGGGCCCACAGATACGCAGTATTTT.

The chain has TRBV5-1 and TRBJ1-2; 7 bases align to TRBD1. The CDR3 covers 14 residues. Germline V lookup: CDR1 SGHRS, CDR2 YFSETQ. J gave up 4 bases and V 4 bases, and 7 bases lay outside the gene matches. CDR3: CASSPTGQGYGYTF. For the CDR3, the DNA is TGCGCCAGCAGCCCGACAGGGCAGGGCTATGGCTACACCTTC.

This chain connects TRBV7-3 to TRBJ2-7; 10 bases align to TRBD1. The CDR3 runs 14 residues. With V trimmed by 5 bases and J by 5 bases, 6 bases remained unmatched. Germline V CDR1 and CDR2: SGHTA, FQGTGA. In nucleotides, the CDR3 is TGTGCCAGCAGCCTGACAGGGGGCGGGAACGAGCAGTACTTC. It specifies CASSLTGGGNEQYF.

The CDR3 protein is CASSIGLGPSYEQYF. CDR3 DNA sequence: TGTGCCAGTAGTATCGGACTAGGACCCTCCTACGAGCAGTACTTC. This chain uses TRBV19 with TRBJ2-7, with 7 bases matching TRBD2. Germline trimming cut 3 bases from V and 0 bases from J; bases unmatched to any gene: 5. Germline values: CDR1 LNHDA, CDR2 SQIVND (reference sequence). The CDR3 runs to 15 residues.